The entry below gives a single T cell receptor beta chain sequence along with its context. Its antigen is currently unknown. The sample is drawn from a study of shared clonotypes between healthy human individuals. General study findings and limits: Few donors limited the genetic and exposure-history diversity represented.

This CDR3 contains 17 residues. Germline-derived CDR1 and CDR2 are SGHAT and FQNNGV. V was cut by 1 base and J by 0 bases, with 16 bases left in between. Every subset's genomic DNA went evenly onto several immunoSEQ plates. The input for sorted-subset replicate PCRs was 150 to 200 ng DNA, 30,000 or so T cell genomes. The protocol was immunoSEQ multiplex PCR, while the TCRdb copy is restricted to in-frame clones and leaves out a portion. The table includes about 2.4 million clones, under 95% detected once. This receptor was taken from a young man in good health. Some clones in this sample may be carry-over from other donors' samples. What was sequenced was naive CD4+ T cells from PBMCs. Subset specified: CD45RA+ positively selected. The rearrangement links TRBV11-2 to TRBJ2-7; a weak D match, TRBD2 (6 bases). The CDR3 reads CASSLVSAGTFSYEQYF. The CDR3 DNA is TGTGCCAGCAGCTTAGTCTCAGCCGGGACTTTCTCCTACGAGCAGTACTTC.